Following are 30 T cell receptor beta chains from one sample sequenced in a study of cytomegalovirus exposure and HLA in healthy donors. The PCR was carried out with 60 Vbeta primers and 13 Jbeta primers. Clones were sequenced by immunoSEQ multiplex PCR, and TCRdb holds only the in-frame ones, with some missing. The sample lists 95,000 to 150,000 clones, more than 75% occurring once. The specimen was PBMCs. These receptors all come from a man aged 35-49 years in good health and CMV-seronegative.

This clone was seen a handful of times. This chain joins TRBV25-1 and TRBJ1-1; unclear D gene. This CDR3 has 15 residues. V was shortened by 2 bases and J by 3 bases, with 13 bases between the two germline ends. Germline V gene data show CDR1 as MGHDK and CDR2 as SYGVNS. The CDR3 DNA sequence: TGTGCCAGCAGTGAAATAGGCAGCCGGGACACTGAAGCTTTCTTT. Protein product: CASSEIGSRDTEAFF.

This rearrangement joins TRBV11-2 to TRBJ1-2, with unresolved D. V was pared by 1 base and J by 2 bases, with 11 bases between. The CDR3 spans 15 residues. Germline lookup yields CDR1 SGHAT and CDR2 FQNNGV. The CDR3 DNA reads as TGTGCCAGCAGCTTAGTTAGCAAATGGAACTATGGCTACACCTTC. Protein: CASSLVSKWNYGYTF.

A single count supports this clone. The rearrangement uses TRBV2 and TRBJ2-5; 7 nucleotides line up with TRBD1. The CDR3 runs to 16 residues. Germline CDR1 SNHLY, CDR2 FYNNEI. The V and J ends lost 1 base and 3 bases, in that order; junction bases with no gene match: 8. In DNA form, the CDR3 reads TGTGCCAGCAGTGAAGGGCCTGGCACAGGGGAAGAGACCCAGTACTTC. Translated: CASSEGPGTGEETQYF. The whole variable domain, remainder taken from reference TRBV2 and TRBJ2-5, is EPEVTQTPSHQVTQMGQEVILRCVPISNHLYFYWYRQILGQKVEFLVSFYNNEISEKSEIFDDQFSVERPDGSNFTLKIRSTKLEDSAMYFCASSEGPGTGEETQYFGPGTRLLVL.

Points on this clone: Compared with germline, one end of the junction differs, possibly owing to a read error. The chain carries TRBV7-7 and TRBJ1-1; D is unclear. Germline V gives CDR1 SSHAT, CDR2 FNYEAQ (reference sequence). This CDR3 comprises 13 residues. CDR3 sequence reads: CASSAQENTEAFF. DNA for the CDR3: TGTGCTAGCAGCGCGCAAGAGAACACTGAAGCTTTCTTT.

The chain uses TRBV19 and TRBJ1-6; D remains ambiguous. The CDR3 loop spans 16 amino acids. Germline CDR1 LNHDA, CDR2 SQIVND (reference sequence). V lost 1 base and J lost 8, with 15 bases in between. Here the CDR3 reads CASSIARRDGYSPLHF. The CDR3 coding sequence is TGTGCCAGTAGTATAGCAAGGAGGGATGGCTATTCACCCCTCCACTTT.

V and J are TRBV12-1 and TRBJ2-5; TRBD2 is the table's D call, not checked against the DNA. TRBV12-1 is described as a pseudogene. This CDR3 spans 20 amino acids. CDR3 DNA: TGTGCCAGCAGCTTACCGCCCGAAGTGGTAGTAGCGGGGGCTCTAGAGACCCAGTACTTC. This sequence encodes CASSLPPEVVVAGALETQYF.

The chain combines TRBV11-2 with TRBJ2-3; D not certain. The V gene's germline CDR1 is SGHAT and CDR2 FQNNGV. The CDR3 consists of 17 residues. V was shortened by 5 bases and J by 1 base, with 19 bases between the two germline ends. This CDR3 reads CASSPTPGALRTDTQYF. The CDR3 region has the DNA TGTGCCAGCAGCCCGACCCCAGGTGCCCTCCGCACAGATACGCAGTATTTT.

The chain couples TRBV4-2 to TRBJ1-3; D is uncertain. Trimming stripped 1 base from V and 1 base from J, with 8 bases between. The germline V gene has CDR1 LGHNA and CDR2 YNFKEQ. The CDR3 contains 15 residues. In nucleotides, the CDR3 is TGTGCCAGCAGCCAAGTTCCGGGGTCTGGAAACACCATATATTTT. This translates into CASSQVPGSGNTIYF.

The rearrangement links TRBV10-3 to TRBJ2-7; unclear D gene. V dropped 0 bases and J dropped 2 bases, with 8 bases sitting between them. This CDR3 region has 14 residues. Germline lookup yields CDR1 ENHRY and CDR2 SYGVKD. The CDR3 DNA is TGTGCCATCAGTGAGTCGAGAGGCGCCTACGAGCAGTACTTC. Residues: CAISESRGAYEQYF.

J is TRBJ1-2 and V is TRBV7-3, with 12 bases that match TRBD1. CDR1 SGHTA and CDR2 FQGTGA come from the germline V gene. CDR3 length equals 13 residues. V shed 4 bases and J 8 bases; nucleotides not matched to a gene: 2. The DNA of the CDR3 is TGTGCCAGCAGCTCGGGACAGGGGGCGGGCTACACCTTC. Translated, it gives CASSSGQGAGYTF.

This sequence joins TRBV7-6 and TRBJ1-4; the D gene is possibly TRBD1 (6 bases). V was shortened by 3 bases and J by 7 bases, with 18 bases between the two germline ends. This CDR3 is built from 16 residues. The germline V gene has CDR1 SGHVS and CDR2 FNYEAQ. Here the CDR3 reads CASSFVRGKIGEKLFF. The CDR3 DNA follows: TGTGCCAGCAGCTTCGTCAGGGGAAAGATCGGTGAAAAACTGTTTTTT.

This clone appeared a few times. The rearrangement joins TRBV2 to TRBJ1-3; D gene unclear. This CDR3 contains 15 residues. Per germline, CDR1 SNHLY and CDR2 FYNNEI. With 6 bases removed from V and 1 base from J, the gap between germline ends came to 13 bases. DNA of the CDR3: TGTGCCAGCAGAGACCCAGGAATTTCTGGAAACACCATATATTTT. Translation: CASRDPGISGNTIYF.

The V and J genes are TRBV7-6 and TRBJ2-1, with 8 bases that match TRBD1. Per the germline V gene, CDR1 is SGHVS and CDR2 is FNYEAQ. Trimming cost V 4 bases and J 15 bases; bases outside gene matches: 5. There are 11 residues in the CDR3. CDR3 DNA: TGTGCCAGCAGCTCAGGGGGCGCGTCGTTCTTC. Its protein product is CASSSGGASFF.

The chain uses TRBV15 and TRBJ2-7, with 9 bases that match TRBD1. V lost 6 bases and J lost 5; bases outside the gene matches: 14. The CDR3 runs 16 residues. Germline CDR1 is LNHNV and CDR2 is YYDKDF (reference sequence). CDR3 sequence: CATRPSPGTGLDEQYF. CDR3 coding DNA: TGTGCCACCAGGCCTTCTCCCGGGACAGGGTTGGACGAGCAGTACTTC.

The chain has TRBV27 and TRBJ2-3, with TRBD2 matching 10 bases. The CDR3 sequence is 15 residues long. In germline, CDR1 is MNHEY, CDR2 SMNVEV (reference sequence). Trimming at V came to 3 bases and at J to 1 base, leaving 1 base not matched to a gene. CDR3 DNA sequence: TGTGCCAGCAGTTTTGGACTAGCGGGCACAGATACGCAGTATTTT. Translating gives CASSFGLAGTDTQYF.

V is TRBV5-4 and J is TRBJ2-5; 7 bases are a match to TRBD1. V shed 2 bases, J shed 2 bases, and the junction held 3 bases outside the gene matches. The CDR3 consists of 14 residues. The germline gives CDR1 SGHNT, CDR2 YYREEE (reference sequence). The CDR3 DNA follows: TGTGCCAGCAGCTTAGGGACAGCGCAAGAGACCCAGTACTTC. This codes for CASSLGTAQETQYF.

This rearrangement joins TRBV4-2 to TRBJ2-5; TRBD2 agrees at 8 bases. CDR1 is LGHNA and CDR2 is YNFKEQ in the germline V gene. The trim removed 1 base at V and 5 bases at J, leaving 6 bases unmatched. The CDR3 contains 15 residues. The CDR3 sequence: CASSQGSGVRETQYF. CDR3 DNA sequence: TGTGCCAGCAGCCAAGGTAGCGGGGTAAGGGAGACCCAGTACTTC.

A remark on this clone: Compared with germline, one end of the junction differs, possibly owing to a read error. The CDR3, as DNA: TGCAGTGCTGGAGACCTTTACGAGCAGTACTTC. This codes for CSAGDLYEQYF. This chain joins TRBV20-1 and TRBJ2-7; unclear D gene. The CDR3 is 11 residues long. Germline CDR1 is DFQATT and CDR2 is SNEGSKA (reference sequence).

V usage is TRBV5-1 and J usage is TRBJ1-6, with TRBD1 as a possible D gene (6 bases). CDR3 length equals 14 residues. Germline-derived CDR1 and CDR2 are SGHRS and YFSETQ. V was cut by 4 bases and J by 11 bases, with 16 bases left in between. CDR3 DNA: TGCGCCAGCAGCCAGGAGTGGGGGCTGACACCCCTCCACTTT. Amino acids: CASSQEWGLTPLHF.

This clone has only a few counts. Compared with germline, one end of the junction differs, possibly owing to a read error. The chain recombines TRBV5-1 with TRBJ1-2; 9 bases map to TRBD1. The germline V gene has CDR1 SGHRS and CDR2 YFSETQ. The CDR3 has 13 residues. This chain's CDR3 is CASWDRENYGYTF. CDR3 in DNA: TGTGCCAGTTGGGACAGGGAGAACTATGGCTACACCTTC.

The chain combines TRBV19 with TRBJ2-7, with 10 bases identical to TRBD1. The germline V gene encodes CDR1 LNHDA and CDR2 SQIVND (reference sequence). Germline trimming cut 3 bases from V and 6 bases from J; bases unmatched to any gene: 5. The CDR3 covers 14 residues. The CDR3 region is CASSMGQGTSEQYF. The DNA for the CDR3 is TGTGCCAGTAGTATGGGACAGGGGACCTCCGAGCAGTACTTC.

This rearrangement joins TRBV7-8 to TRBJ2-7; TRBD1 matches 12 bases. The CDR3 has 16 amino acids. The germline V gene has CDR1 SGHVS and CDR2 FQNEAQ. V lost 7 bases and J lost 8; bases outside the gene matches: 15. CDR3 nucleotide sequence: TGTGCCAGCACGTGGGATTCTGGGACAGGGGGCACCAAGCAGTACTTC. The encoded protein is CASTWDSGTGGTKQYF.

The rearrangement uses TRBV11-2 and TRBJ1-4, with 8 positions matching TRBD1. This CDR3 has 15 residues. From germline, CDR1 is SGHAT and CDR2 FQNNGV. V trimming: 5 bases; J trimming: 5 bases; junction bases outside the gene matches: 7. This CDR3 is CASSPRDRSNEKLFF. Written as DNA, the CDR3 is TGTGCCAGCAGCCCGAGGGACAGGAGCAATGAAAAACTGTTTTTT.

This clone was observed a handful of times. The V and J genes are TRBV5-1 and TRBJ1-6; D is perhaps TRBD1 (5 bases). This CDR3 is 15 amino acids long. Germline assignment: CDR1 SGHRS and CDR2 YFSETQ. Trimming took 0 bases from V and 6 from J, leaving 10 bases between them. CDR3 nucleotides: TGCGCCAGCAGCTTGGCCGCGGGGCTTAATTCACCCCTCCACTTT. This translates into CASSLAAGLNSPLHF. The variable domain in full, with the rest retrieved from reference TRBV5-1 and TRBJ1-6, is KAGVTQTPRYLIKTRGQQVTLSCSPISGHRSVSWYQQTPGQGLQFLFEYFSETQRNKGNFPGRFSGRQFSNSRSEMNVSTLELGDSALYLCASSLAAGLNSPLHFGNGTRLTVT.

This sequence joins TRBV13 and TRBJ2-7; D possibly corresponds to TRBD1 (6 bases). V lost 5 bases to trimming and J lost 2 bases, with 10 bases between them. The germline CDR1 and CDR2 sequences are PRHDT and FYEKMQ (reference sequence). The CDR3 sequence is 13 residues long. The CDR3 spells CASSDPGAYEQYF. CDR3 nucleotide sequence: TGTGCCAGCAGCGATCCAGGGGCCTACGAGCAGTACTTC.

A few counts support this clone. This sequence joins TRBV11-2 and TRBJ2-1, with a tentative D call TRBD1 (6 bases). CDR1 and CDR2 (germline): SGHAT, FQNNGV. V dropped 2 bases and J dropped 15 bases, with 20 bases sitting between them. This CDR3 spans 14 amino acids. CDR3 bases: TGTGCCAGCAGCTTAATCGCCGTCCCAGGGGAGTCGTTCTTC. It specifies CASSLIAVPGESFF.

The chain couples TRBV18 to TRBJ1-6; 10 nucleotides agree with TRBD1. The CDR3 totals 15 residues. The ends lost 5 bases at V and 7 bases at J; junction bases unmatched: 5. Germline V gene lookup returns CDR1 KGHSH and CDR2 LQKENI. The CDR3, as DNA: TGTGCCAGCTCAGGGACAGGGGTATTAAATTCACCCCTCCACTTT. Amino acid sequence: CASSGTGVLNSPLHF.

This chain links TRBV5-1 with TRBJ1-6; D might be TRBD1 (6 bases). The germline V gene has CDR1 SGHRS and CDR2 YFSETQ. Trimming cost V 4 bases and J 4 bases, with 9 bases left between them. This CDR3 has 14 amino acids. The CDR3 DNA reads TGCGCCAGCAGCCCCGGACAGTATAATTCACCCCTCCACTTT. Translating gives CASSPGQYNSPLHF.

This chain joins TRBV5-1 and TRBJ1-3; D is undetermined. Trimming shortened V by 0 bases and J by 0 bases, and 7 bases separated the two germline ends. CDR3 size: 15 residues. In germline, CDR1 is SGHRS, CDR2 YFSETQ. In nucleotides, the CDR3 is TGCGCCAGCAGCTTGGAGCGGGGCTCTGGAAACACCATATATTTT. This encodes CASSLERGSGNTIYF.

This chain uses TRBV6-5 with TRBJ1-5; D is unresolved. This CDR3 region has 12 residues. Germline V gives CDR1 MNHEY, CDR2 SVGAGI. V shed 10 bases and J shed 4 bases, with 11 bases lying between them. CDR3 nucleotides: TGTGCCACTCAGCAGGCGAATCAGCCCCAGCATTTT. Its translation is CATQQANQPQHF.